This TCR beta chain was identified during a study of Graves' ophthalmopathy and Graves' hyperthyroidism. Study as a whole: Peripheral blood (taken before any treatment) was collected at initial diagnosis. Regarding the study as a whole: Blood samples also showed most expanded thyroid clonotypes exceeding 0.001 frequency.

RNA transcripts served as template for amplifying TCR beta CDR3 sequences. The first-round RT-PCR employed HTBI primers together with the Qiagen OneStep RT-PCR kit. A multiplex PCR was then performed as the second round. TCRdb independently ran MiXCR on the multiplex PCR reads; one entry per CDR3 protein. The sample has about 700,000 distinct CDR3 sequences; just over 40% are singletons. CDR1 and CDR2 (germline): MNHNY, SVGAGI (reference sequence). This CDR3 is built from 14 residues. The J segment lost 4 bases and the V segment lost 5 bases, leaving 6 bases of the junction unmatched. This clonotype came up a few times. Antigen unknown.

The sequencing input was peripheral blood. The chain employs TRBV6-6 and TRBJ1-2, with 8 bases lining up with TRBD1. The origin of this receptor is an adult man with Graves' ophthalmopathy. The CDR3 DNA reads TGTGCCAGCAGTGAAGCGCAGGGGGCCTATGGCTACACCTTC. It translates to CASSEAQGAYGYTF.